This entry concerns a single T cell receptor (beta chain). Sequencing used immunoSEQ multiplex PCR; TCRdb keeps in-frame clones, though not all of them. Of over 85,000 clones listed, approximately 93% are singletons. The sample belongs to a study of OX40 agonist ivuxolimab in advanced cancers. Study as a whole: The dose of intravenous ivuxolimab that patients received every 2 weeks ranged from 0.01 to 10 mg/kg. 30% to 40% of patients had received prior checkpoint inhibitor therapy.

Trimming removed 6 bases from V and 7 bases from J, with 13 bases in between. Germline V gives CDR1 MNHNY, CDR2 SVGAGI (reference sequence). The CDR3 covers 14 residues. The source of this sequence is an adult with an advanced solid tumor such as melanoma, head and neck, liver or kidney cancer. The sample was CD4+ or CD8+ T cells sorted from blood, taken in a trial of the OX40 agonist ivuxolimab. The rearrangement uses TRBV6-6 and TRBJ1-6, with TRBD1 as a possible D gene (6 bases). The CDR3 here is CASRGQTLNSPLHF. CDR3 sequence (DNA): TGTGCCAGCAGAGGACAGACTCTGAATTCACCCCTCCACTTT.